One sample yielded the 21 T cell receptor beta chains listed below, sequenced in a study of blood T cell repertoires in COVID-19. The data were produced by immunoSEQ multiplex PCR, yet TCRdb's version contains in-frame clones alone and is incomplete. In the table there are under 250,000 clones, roughly 88% of which are singletons. Sequenced sample: peripheral blood. The source is a man at least 80 years old with acute or convalescent COVID-19.

The V gene is TRBV10-3, the J gene TRBJ2-2, with TRBD1 as a possible D gene (6 bases). The CDR3 is made up of 14 amino acids. Germline values: CDR1 ENHRY, CDR2 SYGVKD. The V gene lost 6 bases and the J gene lost 0 bases, with 8 bases spanning the gap. The CDR3 coding sequence is TGTGCCATCAGAGGACAGACGAACACCGGGGAGCTGTTTTTT. Encoded protein: CAIRGQTNTGELFF.

The chain joins TRBV29-1 to TRBJ1-2; TRBD1 matches 8 bases. V lost 6 bases, J lost 10 bases, and 1 base stayed unmatched. The length of the CDR3 is 9 residues. The germline V gene encodes CDR1 SQVTM and CDR2 ANQGSEA. The CDR3 sequence: CSVDRAYTF. The CDR3, as DNA: TGCAGCGTGGACAGGGCCTACACCTTC. The whole variable domain, remainder taken from reference TRBV29-1 and TRBJ1-2, is SAVISQKPSRDICQRGTSLTIQCQVDSQVTMMFWYRQQPGQSLTLIATANQGSEATYESGFVIDKFPISRPNLTFSTLTVSNMSPEDSSIYLCSVDRAYTFGSGTRLTVV.

This clone was counted a single time. The CDR3 nucleotides are TGCAGCGTTAAAGGCGCGGGGGCCAATCAGCCCCAGCATTTT. It translates to CSVKGAGANQPQHF. The genes are TRBV29-1 and TRBJ1-5, with D perhaps matching TRBD1 (6 bases). Trimming took 5 bases from V and 3 from J, leaving 14 bases between them. The CDR3 totals 14 residues. From germline, CDR1 is SQVTM and CDR2 ANQGSEA.

V and J are TRBV7-9 and TRBJ2-1, with TRBD1 identical over 8 bases. Germline trimming cut 5 bases from V and 5 bases from J; bases unmatched to any gene: 8. Germline V gives CDR1 SEHNR, CDR2 FQNEAQ (reference sequence). This CDR3 is built from 15 residues. CDR3 residues: CASSQGQGGHNEQFF. CDR3 sequence (DNA): TGTGCCAGCAGCCAAGGACAGGGAGGACACAATGAGCAGTTCTTC.

V gene TRBV15 combines with J gene TRBJ1-6; TRBD1 matches at 12 bases. The germline gives CDR1 LNHNV, CDR2 YYDKDF (reference sequence). This CDR3 comprises 17 residues. Trimming at V came to 3 bases and at J to 4 bases, leaving 4 bases not matched to a gene. CDR3 DNA: TGTGCCACCAGCAGGGGACAGGGGGCTCGGTATAATTCACCCCTCCACTTT. Protein product: CATSRGQGARYNSPLHF. Full variable domain (remainder filled in from reference TRBV15 and TRBJ1-6): DAMVIQNPRYQVTQFGKPVTLSCSQTLNHNVMYWYQQKSSQAPKLLFHYYDKDFNNEADTPDNFQSRRPNTSFCFLDIRSPGLGDTAMYLCATSRGQGARYNSPLHFGNGTRLTVT.

This clone was seen a handful of times. This sequence joins TRBV10-3 and TRBJ1-2; TRBD1 aligns across 8 bases. In germline, CDR1 is ENHRY, CDR2 SYGVKD. The junction had 3 bases not matched to a gene; V was cut back by 6 bases and J by 6 bases. The length of the CDR3 is 12 residues. The CDR3 coding sequence is TGTGCCATCAGCCAGGGGGCGAATGGCTACACCTTC. Protein: CAISQGANGYTF.

Of note for this clone: Other nucleotide sequences from this sample produce the same CDR3. The chain is built from TRBV5-1 and TRBJ1-1; 8 bases align to TRBD1. The CDR3 is 15 residues long. V lost 4 bases to trimming and J lost 0 bases; unmatched junction nucleotides: 5. Germline assignment: CDR1 SGHRS and CDR2 YFSETQ. This chain's CDR3 is CASSPGGGLNTEAFF. DNA of the CDR3: TGCGCCAGCAGCCCAGGGGGCGGGTTGAACACTGAAGCTTTCTTT.

The chain links TRBV18 to TRBJ1-2; the D gene is possibly TRBD1 (5 bases). Trimming shortened V by 6 bases and J by 2 bases, and 10 bases separated the two germline ends. The V gene's germline CDR1 is KGHSH and CDR2 LQKENI. The CDR3 contains 13 residues. CDR3 nucleotides: TGTGCCAGCTCCTCGGGGGAGAACTATGGCTACACCTTC. It yields the protein CASSSGENYGYTF.

This sequence joins TRBV10-3 and TRBJ2-1, with unresolved D. The germline V and J ends were trimmed by 3 bases and 3 bases, with 6 bases remaining between them. Germline loops: CDR1 ENHRY, CDR2 SYGVKD. This CDR3 has 13 residues. CDR3 amino acids: CAISEQLYNEQFF. The CDR3 DNA reads as TGTGCCATCAGTGAACAGCTCTACAATGAGCAGTTCTTC.

DNA of the CDR3: TGTGCCAGCGGCGGGACAGGGGGCAATCAGCCCCAGCATTTT. This translates into CASGGTGGNQPQHF. The chain carries TRBV6-5 and TRBJ1-5, with TRBD1 matching over 10 bases. The CDR3 extends over 14 amino acids. Germline V gene data show CDR1 as MNHEY and CDR2 as SVGAGI. With 8 bases clipped from V and 2 bases from J, the junction kept 3 bases outside the gene matches.

This clone was detected only once. This chain uses TRBV6-2 or TRBV6-3 with TRBJ1-3; 7 nucleotides align to TRBD1. This CDR3 contains 17 residues. Germline V gene sequence: CDR1 MNHEY, CDR2 SVGEGT. After removal of 5 bases from V and 0 bases from J, the junction contained 10 bases not matched to a gene. CDR3 loop: CASSPTGLLASGNTIYF. CDR3 DNA: TGTGCCAGCAGTCCGACAGGGCTGCTCGCCTCTGGAAACACCATATATTTT.

The gene calls are TRBV5-4 and TRBJ2-3, with 13 nucleotides matching TRBD2. The CDR3 loop spans 16 amino acids. With V trimmed by 4 bases and J by 1 base, 3 bases remained unmatched. Germline V gives CDR1 SGHNT, CDR2 YYREEE (reference sequence). The CDR3 reads CASSQGTSGGTDTQYF. In nucleotides, the CDR3 is TGTGCCAGCAGCCAAGGGACTAGCGGGGGCACAGATACGCAGTATTTT.

This clone turned up a few times. The chain has TRBV6-6 and TRBJ1-2; D perhaps matches TRBD1 (5 bases). Trimming took off 0 bases at V and 8 bases at J, with 16 bases between the two ends. The CDR3 covers 15 residues. Germline CDR1 and CDR2: MNHNY and SVGAGI (reference sequence). The CDR3 DNA reads as TGTGCCAGCAGTTACTCTTTTGACAGTCTCTCCGGCTACACCTTC. Translated: CASSYSFDSLSGYTF.

The chain links TRBV11-2 to TRBJ2-4, with 7 bases identical to TRBD2. Losses at the gene ends were 7 bases for V and 0 bases for J; bases not matched to a gene: 15. The CDR3 loop spans 18 amino acids. The germline V gene encodes CDR1 SGHAT and CDR2 FQNNGV. In DNA form, the CDR3 reads TGTGCCAGCACCCCGACAGTGGGGGGGAGGGCAGCCAAAAACATTCAGTACTTC. Encoded protein: CASTPTVGGRAAKNIQYF. Looking up the rest from reference TRBV11-2 and TRBJ2-4 gives the full variable domain: EAGVAQSPRYKIIEKRQSVAFWCNPISGHATLYWYQQILGQGPKLLIQFQNNGVVDDSQLPKDRFSAERLKGVDSTLKIQPAKLEDSAVYLCASTPTVGGRAAKNIQYFGAGTRLSVL.

The chain uses TRBV7-8 and TRBJ1-5; D remains ambiguous. The germline CDR1 and CDR2 sequences are SGHVS and FQNEAQ. V gave up 5 bases and J gave up 11 bases, with 19 bases separating them. The CDR3 sequence is 14 residues long. The DNA for the CDR3 is TGTGCCAGCAGCCCCGCGAGGTCGCATGAAGCCCAGCATTTT. This codes for CASSPARSHEAQHF.

The J gene is TRBJ2-7, the V gene TRBV10-3; the match to TRBD2 covers 16 bases. With 9 bases clipped from V and 7 bases from J, the junction kept 9 bases outside the gene matches. The CDR3 has 15 amino acids. Per the germline V gene, CDR1 is ENHRY and CDR2 is SYGVKD. CDR3 nucleotides: TGTGCCATTGCCGGGACTAGCGGGAGGGCCGGAGAGCAGTACTTC. Its translation is CAIAGTSGRAGEQYF.

The chain combines TRBV7-2 with TRBJ2-2; 10 bases map to TRBD1. Germline CDR1 SGHTA, CDR2 FQGNSA. The CDR3 contains 15 residues. Trimming took 5 bases from V and 4 from J; bases not matched to a gene: 4. The DNA of the CDR3 is TGTGCCAGCAGCCCCCGGACAGGGGGCACCGGGGAGCTGTTTTTT. Translated: CASSPRTGGTGELFF.

The rearrangement joins TRBV3-1 (or the pseudogene TRBV3-2) to TRBJ1-1; D gene uncertain. Germline V gene sequence: CDR1 LGHDT, CDR2 YNNKEL (reference sequence). CDR3 length: 13 residues. Trimming removed 0 bases at V and 6 bases at J, with 8 bases between. This CDR3 reads CASSQDPAAEAFF. The CDR3 coding sequence is TGTGCCAGCAGCCAAGATCCGGCGGCTGAAGCTTTCTTT.

The chain joins TRBV9 to TRBJ1-1; TRBD1 matches at 8 bases. The trim removed 2 bases at V and 5 bases at J, leaving 5 bases unmatched. CDR1 is SGDLS and CDR2 is YYNGEE in the germline V gene. This CDR3 is built from 14 residues. The CDR3 loop reads CASSVTGDRTEAFF. The CDR3 bases are TGTGCCAGCAGCGTGACAGGGGATCGAACTGAAGCTTTCTTT.

The chain couples TRBV19 to TRBJ1-5; 8 bases agree with TRBD1. J was trimmed by 5 bases and V by 10 bases; bases with no gene match: 4. The germline gives CDR1 LNHDA, CDR2 SQIVND (reference sequence). This CDR3 is 12 amino acids long. The CDR3 DNA reads TGTGCCACGTCACAGGGGGATCAGCCCCAGCATTTT. Amino acids: CATSQGDQPQHF.

This clone occurred once. The chain uses TRBV19 and TRBJ1-2; a possible D gene is TRBD1 (6 bases). The germline gives CDR1 LNHDA, CDR2 SQIVND (reference sequence). Trimming took off 8 bases at V and 4 bases at J, with 14 bases between the two ends. The CDR3 consists of 13 residues. DNA for the CDR3: TGTGCCAGTCAACAGGGAGTCGGCTATGGCTACACCTTC. Translated, it gives CASQQGVGYGYTF.